The text below deals with one T cell receptor (beta chain). Its antigen is currently unknown. This specimen belongs to a study of cytomegalovirus exposure and HLA in healthy donors. Points from the study as a whole: The study listed roughly 160 cytomegalovirus-associated TCR beta chains.

Some clones are missing from TCRdb's copy, which holds only in-frame ones; the method was immunoSEQ multiplex PCR. Of roughly 170,000 clones listed, more than 65% are singletons. V lost 5 bases and J 7 bases, leaving 18 bases between the germline ends. CDR1 MNHNY and CDR2 SVGAGI come from the germline V gene (reference sequence). This CDR3 region has 14 residues. Sequenced sample: PBMCs. V and J are TRBV6-6 and TRBJ2-7, with D maybe TRBD1 (5 bases). The TCR sequence derives from a woman younger than 30 in good health and CMV-seropositive. In DNA form, the CDR3 reads TGTGCCAGCAGTGTTCTTGGGGCCGTGGGGGAGCAGTACTTC. Its protein product is CASSVLGAVGEQYF.